This T cell receptor beta chain was sequenced for a study of response to subunit inactivated influenza vaccine. TCRdb called the RT-PCR reads again in MiXCR, with one record for every CDR3 protein. Of over 450,000 distinct CDR3 sequences in the sample, 10% to 15% were seen once. Study-level results: A suggestion made by the authors is that each seasonal influenza vaccination recruits few new T cells.

Note on this clonotype: Its cognate antigen is unknown.

The CDR3 length is 16 residues. Germline V gene data show CDR1 as SEHNR and CDR2 as FQNEAQ (reference sequence). V shed 0 bases and J shed 2 bases, with 13 bases lying between them. V and J are TRBV7-9 and TRBJ1-1; TRBD1 might be the D (5 bases). This TCR was sampled from a man in his fifties or sixties who received an inactivated influenza vaccine. This material consisted of PBMCs from blood, taken around seven weeks after vaccination. This CDR3 reads CASSLARRGDNTEAFF. The CDR3 coding sequence is TGTGCCAGCAGCTTAGCGCGCCGGGGGGACAACACTGAAGCTTTCTTT. The variable domain in full, completed from reference TRBV7-9 and TRBJ1-1, reads DTGVSQNPRHKITKRGQNVTFRCDPISEHNRLYWYRQTLGQGPEFLTYFQNEAQLEKSRLLSDRFSAERPKGSFSTLEIQRTEQGDSAMYLCASSLARRGDNTEAFFGQGTRLTVV.